These T cell receptor beta chains were read from a single sample in a study of CD8 T cells in Susac syndrome. TCRdb analysed the immunoSEQ multiplex PCR reads with MiXCR anew, one entry per CDR3 protein. The sample has 80,000 or so distinct CDR3 sequences; approximately 93% are singletons. Sequencing was performed on CD8+ T cells from PBMCs. These receptor sequences come from a human donor with Susac syndrome. The CDR3 runs from the conserved cysteine through the conserved F or W. Each record gives: clone size, V gene, J gene, CDR3 protein. Where a row states a size, it is once, few, many or the class of an expanded clone; other rows omit it.

clone size: -; V gene: TRBV7-9; J gene: TRBJ2-5; CDR3 protein: CASSLVDRQETQYF
clone size: -; V gene: TRBV20-1; J gene: TRBJ2-7; CDR3 protein: CSARGIPLVEQYF
clone size: -; V gene: TRBV6-4; J gene: TRBJ2-3; CDR3 protein: CASSEGSGGHGTDTQYF
clone size: -; V gene: TRBV5-4; J gene: TRBJ1-2; CDR3 protein: CASSSPGQGGYGYTF
clone size: -; V gene: TRBV12-5; J gene: TRBJ2-7; CDR3 protein: CASGTNAYEQYF
clone size: -; V gene: TRBV7-9; J gene: TRBJ1-1; CDR3 protein: CASSLVQGTTEAFF
clone size: -; V gene: TRBV30; J gene: TRBJ2-1; CDR3 protein: CAGPPQGRGQFF
clone size: few; V gene: TRBV14; J gene: TRBJ1-1; CDR3 protein: CASSQDGRDTEAFF
clone size: once; V gene: TRBV4-1; J gene: TRBJ2-7; CDR3 protein: CASSRPGTGTGEQYF
clone size: -; V gene: TRBV7-9; J gene: TRBJ1-5; CDR3 protein: CASSLELQPQHF
clone size: -; V gene: TRBV12-3/TRBV12-4; J gene: TRBJ2-7; CDR3 protein: CASSLGNYEQYF
clone size: once; V gene: TRBV7-2; J gene: TRBJ2-3; CDR3 protein: CASSGGQGASADTQYF
clone size: -; V gene: TRBV2; J gene: TRBJ2-7; CDR3 protein: CASSAGSYEQYF
clone size: once; V gene: TRBV25-1; J gene: TRBJ2-2; CDR3 protein: CASSELAGDTGELFF
clone size: -; V gene: TRBV19; J gene: TRBJ2-7; CDR3 protein: CASKSETYEQYF
clone size: -; V gene: TRBV30; J gene: TRBJ1-2; CDR3 protein: CAWRGHGYTF
clone size: -; V gene: TRBV30; J gene: TRBJ2-7; CDR3 protein: CAWKLAGGYEQYF
clone size: -; V gene: TRBV7-8; J gene: TRBJ2-7; CDR3 protein: CASSQGGAYEQYF
clone size: -; V gene: TRBV6-5; J gene: TRBJ2-6; CDR3 protein: CASGVLSGANVLTF
clone size: -; V gene: TRBV7-3; J gene: TRBJ2-6; CDR3 protein: CASSPMMSGANVLTF
clone size: -; V gene: TRBV4-1; J gene: TRBJ1-6; CDR3 protein: CASSPGQDYSPLHF
clone size: -; V gene: TRBV9; J gene: TRBJ2-7; CDR3 protein: CASSVEQGGHEQYF
clone size: once; V gene: TRBV20-1; J gene: TRBJ2-7; CDR3 protein: CSASRGQGASYEQYF
clone size: -; V gene: TRBV7-9; J gene: TRBJ2-7; CDR3 protein: CASSTGTSYEQYF
clone size: -; V gene: TRBV20-1; J gene: TRBJ1-4; CDR3 protein: CSARDWRGTNEKLFF
clone size: -; V gene: TRBV5-4; J gene: TRBJ1-1; CDR3 protein: CASSLGDTTNTEAFF
clone size: -; V gene: TRBV28; J gene: TRBJ2-2; CDR3 protein: CAIRLGSSVTGELFF
clone size: -; V gene: TRBV5-1; J gene: TRBJ2-7; CDR3 protein: CASSLIGGGQVEQYF
clone size: -; V gene: TRBV20-1; J gene: TRBJ2-7; CDR3 protein: CSAVTRDKPYEQYF
clone size: -; V gene: TRBV5-1; J gene: TRBJ1-1; CDR3 protein: CASSLASPFSNTEAFF
clone size: -; V gene: TRBV11-2; J gene: TRBJ2-5; CDR3 protein: CASSRADGTQYF
clone size: -; V gene: TRBV7-9; J gene: TRBJ2-1; CDR3 protein: CASSPTGNSYNEQFF
clone size: -; V gene: TRBV7-3; J gene: TRBJ2-7; CDR3 protein: CASTRYEQYF
clone size: -; V gene: TRBV2; J gene: TRBJ2-1; CDR3 protein: CASPYEASASSYNEQFF
clone size: -; V gene: TRBV15; J gene: TRBJ1-6; CDR3 protein: CATSRDGGGNSPLHF
clone size: -; V gene: TRBV29-1; J gene: TRBJ2-2; CDR3 protein: CSAEGISSGTGELFF
clone size: -; V gene: TRBV5-4; J gene: TRBJ2-5; CDR3 protein: CASSLKRGSQETQYF
clone size: -; V gene: TRBV12-3/TRBV12-4; J gene: TRBJ1-1; CDR3 protein: CASSLRGLNTEAFF
clone size: once; V gene: TRBV5-1; J gene: TRBJ1-1; CDR3 protein: CASSFRQGINTEAFF
clone size: -; V gene: TRBV6-5; J gene: TRBJ1-4; CDR3 protein: CASSHPGQGEKLFF
clone size: -; V gene: TRBV13; J gene: TRBJ1-2; CDR3 protein: CASSLDSRDGYTF
clone size: -; V gene: TRBV25-1; J gene: TRBJ1-4; CDR3 protein: CASVGVGEKLFF
clone size: -; V gene: TRBV2; J gene: TRBJ1-6; CDR3 protein: CATPGGPNGSPLHF
clone size: -; V gene: TRBV5-6; J gene: TRBJ1-5; CDR3 protein: CASSRGPGGRPQHF
clone size: -; V gene: TRBV5-1; J gene: TRBJ2-7; CDR3 protein: CASSLPGHNSYEQYF
clone size: -; V gene: TRBV5-1; J gene: TRBJ1-2; CDR3 protein: CASSRLTGTNYGYTF
clone size: -; V gene: TRBV14; J gene: TRBJ2-7; CDR3 protein: CASSHPGQGPAYEQYF
clone size: -; V gene: TRBV7-9; J gene: TRBJ1-2; CDR3 protein: CASSPLSGEYGYTF
clone size: -; V gene: TRBV9; J gene: TRBJ2-6; CDR3 protein: CASSQTGVHSSGANVLTF
clone size: -; V gene: TRBV5-4; J gene: TRBJ1-1; CDR3 protein: CASSILQGANTEAFF
clone size: -; V gene: TRBV12-3/TRBV12-4; J gene: TRBJ1-1; CDR3 protein: CASSPEVGRLNTEAFF